This is a list of T cell receptor beta chains from one sample in a study of OX40 agonist ivuxolimab in advanced cancers. Using immunoSEQ multiplex PCR, the repertoire was profiled, and TCRdb retains in-frame clones only, with some absent. The sample lists fewer than 70,000 clones, around 83% occurring once. The sequences come from CD4+ or CD8+ T cells sorted from blood, collected in a trial of the OX40 agonist ivuxolimab. All receptors derive from an adult with an advanced solid tumor such as melanoma, head and neck, liver or kidney cancer. CDR3s include the opening cysteine and the closing phenylalanine or tryptophan. The order of the fields is V gene, clone size, J gene, D gene, CDR3 length, CDR3 protein, CDR3 DNA. D genes are given only for firm matches. Clone size, where shown, is once, few, many, or a class for clones that have expanded.

v_gene: TRBV6-1; abundance: NA; j_gene: TRBJ1-2; d_gene: NA; len: 12; CDR3aa: CASSAQSYGYTF; CDR3nt: TGTGCCAGCAGTGCCCAGTCCTATGGCTACACCTTC
v_gene: TRBV5-1; abundance: NA; j_gene: TRBJ2-2; d_gene: TRBD2; len: 15; CDR3aa: CASSRLAGNTGELFF; CDR3nt: TGCGCCAGCAGCCGACTAGCGGGAAACACCGGGGAGCTGTTTTTT
v_gene: TRBV2; abundance: NA; j_gene: TRBJ2-3; d_gene: NA; len: 14; CDR3aa: CASNGSPDTDTQYF; CDR3nt: TGTGCCAGCAATGGTAGCCCGGACACAGATACGCAGTATTTT
v_gene: TRBV7-3; abundance: few; j_gene: TRBJ2-5; d_gene: NA; len: 14; CDR3aa: CASSPGEAAETQYF; CDR3nt: TGTGCCAGCAGCCCAGGAGAGGCAGCCGAGACCCAGTACTTC
v_gene: TRBV7-2; abundance: NA; j_gene: TRBJ2-7; d_gene: TRBD2; len: 16; CDR3aa: CASSVELAGGPYEQYF; CDR3nt: TGTGCCAGCAGCGTCGAACTAGCGGGGGGGCCCTACGAGCAGTACTTC
v_gene: TRBV7-9; abundance: NA; j_gene: TRBJ2-1; d_gene: NA; len: 14; CDR3aa: CASSLALVGNEQFF; CDR3nt: TGTGCCAGCAGCTTAGCCCTAGTTGGCAATGAGCAGTTCTTC
v_gene: TRBV7-2; abundance: NA; j_gene: TRBJ1-3; d_gene: NA; len: 15; CDR3aa: CASSLGGGSGNTIYF; CDR3nt: TGTGCCAGCAGCTTAGGGGGGGGCTCTGGAAACACCATATATTTT
v_gene: TRBV5-5; abundance: once; j_gene: TRBJ1-4; d_gene: NA; len: 13; CDR3aa: CASSFSSDEKLFF; CDR3nt: TGTGCCAGCAGCTTCTCGAGCGACGAAAAACTGTTTTTT
v_gene: TRBV2; abundance: NA; j_gene: TRBJ1-1; d_gene: NA; len: 14; CDR3aa: CASSDLVVGTEAFF; CDR3nt: TGTGCCAGCAGTGACTTGGTGGTCGGCACTGAAGCTTTCTTT
v_gene: TRBV5-1; abundance: NA; j_gene: TRBJ1-5; d_gene: TRBD1; len: 15; CDR3aa: CASSSGTGNPQPQHF; CDR3nt: TGCGCCAGCAGCAGCGGGACAGGGAACCCTCAGCCCCAGCATTTT
v_gene: TRBV5-6; abundance: NA; j_gene: TRBJ2-7; d_gene: NA; len: 12; CDR3aa: CASSLVNYEQYF; CDR3nt: TGTGCCAGCAGCTTGGTCAATTACGAGCAGTACTTC
v_gene: TRBV28; abundance: NA; j_gene: TRBJ2-1; d_gene: NA; len: 13; CDR3aa: CASKEFAGDEQFF; CDR3nt: TGTGCCAGCAAGGAGTTCGCAGGAGATGAGCAGTTCTTC
v_gene: TRBV27; abundance: NA; j_gene: TRBJ1-2; d_gene: NA; len: 16; CDR3aa: CASSLGWTESPDGYTF; CDR3nt: TGTGCCAGCAGTTTGGGTTGGACGGAATCACCCGATGGCTACACCTTC
v_gene: TRBV7-3; abundance: NA; j_gene: TRBJ2-3; d_gene: TRBD1; len: 15; CDR3aa: CASSHAGTGVVTQYF; CDR3nt: TGTGCCAGCAGCCATGCCGGGACAGGGGTTGTTACGCAGTATTTT
v_gene: TRBV5-1; abundance: NA; j_gene: TRBJ1-1; d_gene: NA; len: 14; CDR3aa: CASSSDSLNTEAFF; CDR3nt: TGCGCCAGCAGCTCTGACAGCCTGAACACTGAAGCTTTCTTT
v_gene: TRBV5-8; abundance: NA; j_gene: TRBJ2-1; d_gene: NA; len: 15; CDR3aa: CASSRDSLGGNEQFF; CDR3nt: TGTGCCAGCAGTCGCGACTCCCTAGGGGGCAATGAGCAGTTCTTC
v_gene: TRBV5-1; abundance: NA; j_gene: TRBJ2-1; d_gene: TRBD1; len: 16; CDR3aa: CASSFNRGLLYNEQFF; CDR3nt: TGCGCCAGCAGCTTTAACAGGGGCCTCCTCTACAATGAGCAGTTCTTC
v_gene: TRBV28; abundance: NA; j_gene: TRBJ1-2; d_gene: NA; len: 13; CDR3aa: CASSLRGARGYTF; CDR3nt: TGTGCCAGCAGTTTAAGGGGGGCGCGGGGCTACACCTTC
v_gene: TRBV7-2; abundance: NA; j_gene: TRBJ2-1; d_gene: NA; len: 12; CDR3aa: CASSPRGWEQFF; CDR3nt: TGTGCCAGCAGCCCCCGTGGCTGGGAGCAGTTCTTC
v_gene: TRBV27; abundance: NA; j_gene: TRBJ2-5; d_gene: NA; len: 15; CDR3aa: CASSKIGVYQETQYF; CDR3nt: TGTGCCAGCAGTAAGATAGGGGTGTACCAAGAGACCCAGTACTTC
v_gene: TRBV7-2; abundance: few; j_gene: TRBJ1-2; d_gene: TRBD1; len: 17; CDR3aa: CASSRDRDRISLYGYTF; CDR3nt: TGTGCCAGCAGCCGGGACAGGGATAGAATATCCCTGTATGGCTACACCTTC
v_gene: TRBV29-1; abundance: NA; j_gene: TRBJ2-3; d_gene: TRBD1; len: 14; CDR3aa: CSVSRQGRTDTQYF; CDR3nt: TGCAGCGTGTCTAGACAGGGGCGCACAGATACGCAGTATTTT